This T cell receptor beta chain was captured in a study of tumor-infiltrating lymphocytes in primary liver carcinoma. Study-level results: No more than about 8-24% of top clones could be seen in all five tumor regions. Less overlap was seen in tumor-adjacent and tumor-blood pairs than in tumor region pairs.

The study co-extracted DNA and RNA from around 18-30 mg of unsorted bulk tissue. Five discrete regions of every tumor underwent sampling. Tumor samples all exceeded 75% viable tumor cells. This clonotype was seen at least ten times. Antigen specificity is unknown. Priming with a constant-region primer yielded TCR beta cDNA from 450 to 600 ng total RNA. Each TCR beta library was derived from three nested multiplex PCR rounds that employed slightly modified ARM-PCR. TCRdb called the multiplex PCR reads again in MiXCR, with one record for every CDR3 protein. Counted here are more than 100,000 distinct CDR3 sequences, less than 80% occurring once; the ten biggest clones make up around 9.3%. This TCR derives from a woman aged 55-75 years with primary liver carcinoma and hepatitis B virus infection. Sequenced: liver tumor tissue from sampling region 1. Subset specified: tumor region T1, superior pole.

DNA for the CDR3: TGTGCCAGCAGTTCGGGGGGGGGGAACACTGAAGCTTTCTTT. Translated, it gives CASSSGGGNTEAFF. The chain uses TRBV12-3 or TRBV12-4 and TRBJ1-1; D is perhaps TRBD1 (5 bases). CDR3 size: 14 residues. V lost 4 bases and J 1 base, leaving 10 bases between the germline ends.